The 7 T cell receptor beta chains given below trace back to one sample, sequenced in a study of T cells expressing NK-cell markers (dated by TCRdb to 2019 to 2021). Library method: 5' RACE. The run used an Illumina HiSeq 2000. Reprocessed by TCRdb, the reads give a single entry per CDR3 protein sequence, without DNA. This specimen's table enumerates some 390,000 distinct CDR3 sequences. The top ten constitute about 11% of the sample. Specimen: blood T cells: a sorted CD56 or NKG2C T cell subset, CD4+ or CD8+ T cells, or bulk PBMC T cells (not recorded which). The receptors were sampled from a woman aged 45-59 years in good health. Donor details come from another sample of the same person, matched by shared clones.

The chain is built from TRBV7-9 and TRBJ2-2; TCRdb lists TRBD1, though no DNA is available to test this call. The germline gives CDR1 SEHNR, CDR2 FQNEAQ (reference sequence). The CDR3 runs to 18 residues. CDR3 amino acids: CASSSRDRGRVNTGELFF. The full variable domain, with the rest looked up from reference TRBV7-9 and TRBJ2-2, is DTGVSQNPRHKITKRGQNVTFRCDPISEHNRLYWYRQTLGQGPEFLTYFQNEAQLEKSRLLSDRFSAERPKGSFSTLEIQRTEQGDSAMYLCASSSRDRGRVNTGELFFGEGSRLTVL.

The CDR3 loop reads CASSVSRLASTDTQYF. The chain employs TRBV10-1 and TRBJ2-3; absent DNA, TCRdb's TRBD2 call cannot be checked. Per the germline V gene, CDR1 is WNHNN and CDR2 is SYGVQD (reference sequence). The CDR3 is made up of 16 amino acids.

The chain links TRBV25-1 to TRBJ2-2; TCRdb calls TRBD2, which cannot be checked without DNA. This CDR3 is 16 amino acids long. CDR1 and CDR2 (germline): MGHDK, SYGVNS. CDR3: CASSPRTGSRPGELFF.

This chain uses TRBV5-1 with TRBJ1-1; no DNA is available, so the TRBD1 call from TCRdb remains unchecked. Germline CDR1 reads SGHRS; CDR2 reads YFSETQ. This CDR3 is built from 15 residues. The CDR3 loop reads CASSLAFGGSTEAFF.

The chain recombines TRBV11-2 with TRBJ1-2. CDR3 length equals 13 residues. Germline CDR1 and CDR2: SGHAT and FQNNGV. The CDR3 loop reads CASSAQPIYGYTF. The whole variable domain, remainder taken from reference TRBV11-2 and TRBJ1-2, is EAGVAQSPRYKIIEKRQSVAFWCNPISGHATLYWYQQILGQGPKLLIQFQNNGVVDDSQLPKDRFSAERLKGVDSTLKIQPAKLEDSAVYLCASSAQPIYGYTFGSGTRLTVV.

The chain links TRBV6-5 to TRBJ2-7; checking the TCRdb D call of TRBD1 is not possible without DNA. CDR1 is MNHEY and CDR2 is SVGAGI in the germline V gene. The CDR3 has 17 residues. The CDR3 reads CASSYSAGDREPYEQYF.

This chain uses TRBV11-3 with TRBJ2-1. CDR1 is SGHNT, CDR2 YENEEA, per germline. This CDR3 spans 14 amino acids. The CDR3 sequence is CASSLDLVGSEQFF.